The 8 T cell receptor beta chains in this list originate from one sample, sequenced in a study of blood T cell repertoires in COVID-19. Libraries were prepared by immunoSEQ multiplex PCR; TCRdb keeps only in-frame clonotypes and omits some of them. This sample has about 210,000 clones, with around 84% found just once. Sequenced material: peripheral blood. The receptor source for this set is a man aged 45-60 years with active or convalescent COVID-19.

This chain uses TRBV7-9 with TRBJ2-5; 7 bases are a match to TRBD1. Germline CDR1 and CDR2: SEHNR and FQNEAQ (reference sequence). The junction had 4 bases not matched to a gene; V was cut back by 2 bases and J by 4 bases. The CDR3 consists of 14 residues. The CDR3 bases are TGTGCCAGCAGCTTACAGGGGGTTGGAGAGACCCAGTACTTC. This translates into CASSLQGVGETQYF.

The chain employs TRBV7-9 and TRBJ2-5, with 8 bases fitting TRBD2. After removal of 2 bases from V and 3 bases from J, the junction contained 8 bases not matched to a gene. The length of the CDR3 is 16 residues. Germline loops: CDR1 SEHNR, CDR2 FQNEAQ (reference sequence). CDR3 sequence: CASSLPAGRGEETQYF. The CDR3 nucleotides read TGTGCCAGCAGCTTACCGGCCGGGAGGGGTGAAGAGACCCAGTACTTC.

The chain joins TRBV7-6 to TRBJ1-1, with 9 positions matching TRBD1. Germline assignment: CDR1 SGHVS and CDR2 FNYEAQ. There are 15 residues in the CDR3. J lost 5 bases, V lost 0 bases, and 4 bases had no gene match. CDR3 bases: TGTGCCAGCAGCTTAGCCGGGACAGGGCTAACTGAAGCTTTCTTT. The encoded protein is CASSLAGTGLTEAFF.

The chain couples TRBV11-2 to TRBJ2-2; D is possibly TRBD2 (6 bases). Trimming removed 3 bases at V and 4 bases at J, with 12 bases between. CDR1 and CDR2 (germline): SGHAT, FQNNGV. This CDR3 has 15 amino acids. The CDR3 loop reads CASSFEGGPTGELFF. The CDR3 DNA sequence: TGTGCCAGCAGCTTTGAGGGAGGACCCACCGGGGAGCTGTTTTTT.

The rearrangement links TRBV25-1 to TRBJ2-1; 7 nucleotides align to TRBD1. J was trimmed by 5 bases and V by 5 bases; bases with no gene match: 9. The CDR3 covers 15 residues. Per germline, CDR1 MGHDK and CDR2 SYGVNS. CDR3 bases: TGTGCCAGCAGTCTAAGGGGGCGTTTGGACAATGAGCAGTTCTTC. Protein product: CASSLRGRLDNEQFF. The whole variable domain, filled in from reference TRBV25-1 and TRBJ2-1, reads EADIYQTPRYLVIGTGKKITLECSQTMGHDKMYWYQQDPGMELHLIHYSYGVNSTEKGDLSSESTVSRIRTEHFPLTLESARPSHTSQYLCASSLRGRLDNEQFFGPGTRLTVL.

V usage is TRBV2 and J usage is TRBJ1-2; D is perhaps TRBD1 (6 bases). Trimming shortened V by 1 base and J by 3 bases, and 12 bases separated the two germline ends. CDR1 and CDR2 from the germline V gene are SNHLY and FYNNEI. The CDR3 is made up of 15 amino acids. CDR3 loop: CASSEGGGMDYGYTF. Written as DNA, the CDR3 is TGTGCCAGCAGTGAAGGGGGGGGCATGGACTATGGCTACACCTTC.

This chain connects TRBV28 to TRBJ1-4; 7 bases line up with TRBD1. Germline V CDR1 and CDR2: MDHEN, SYDVKM. The V segment lost 3 bases and the J segment 4 bases; nucleotides outside the gene matches: 11. The CDR3 loop spans 17 amino acids. The CDR3 protein is CASSFTGTAKLNEKLFF. CDR3 coding DNA: TGTGCCAGCAGTTTTACCGGGACAGCAAAGCTTAATGAAAAACTGTTTTTT.

The V gene is TRBV19, the J gene TRBJ1-1; D gene uncertain. V lost 3 bases to trimming and J lost 1 base, with 6 bases between them. Germline CDR1 LNHDA, CDR2 SQIVND (reference sequence). This CDR3 has 13 residues. The CDR3 DNA reads TGTGCCAGTAGTATGCGGGAGAACACTGAAGCTTTCTTT. Translating gives CASSMRENTEAFF.